The clone carrying this TCR beta chain was recorded at least ten times. As yet, its antigen is unknown. This record belongs to a study of regulatory T cells in long-lasting Graves disease. Study-wide results and caveats: Newly diagnosed Graves' patients had higher TCR diversity than persistent ones.

The CDR3 loop spans 15 amino acids. J lost 11 bases, V lost 5 bases, and 15 bases had no gene match. Germline V CDR1 and CDR2: SGHVS, FQNEAQ. Arm-PCR with iRepertoire HTBI primers amplified the CDR3 regions for these TCR beta libraries. In the study's own analysis: Identification across samples found 60 to 75 TRBV and 15 or so TRBJ segments. TCRdb passed the multiplex PCR reads through MiXCR, listing each CDR3 protein once. The authors' filters were not applied to this entry. The repertoire holds 400,000 to 500,000 distinct CDR3 sequences, with 20% to 25% as singletons. The time point here: persistent/refractory GD, antithyroid drugs over 5 years with positive TRAb. Generation of the TCR library employed RNA extracted from PBMCs.

This sequence originates from a female donor with Graves disease. The material was peripheral blood mononuclear cells (PBMCs), obtained when the disease was refractory, from a patient treated with antithyroid drugs. This chain uses TRBV7-8 with TRBJ2-4, with 7 bases identical to TRBD1. The CDR3 reads CASSPPSTGWPVQYF. DNA of the CDR3: TGTGCCAGCAGCCCACCCTCGACAGGGTGGCCCGTTCAGTACTTC.